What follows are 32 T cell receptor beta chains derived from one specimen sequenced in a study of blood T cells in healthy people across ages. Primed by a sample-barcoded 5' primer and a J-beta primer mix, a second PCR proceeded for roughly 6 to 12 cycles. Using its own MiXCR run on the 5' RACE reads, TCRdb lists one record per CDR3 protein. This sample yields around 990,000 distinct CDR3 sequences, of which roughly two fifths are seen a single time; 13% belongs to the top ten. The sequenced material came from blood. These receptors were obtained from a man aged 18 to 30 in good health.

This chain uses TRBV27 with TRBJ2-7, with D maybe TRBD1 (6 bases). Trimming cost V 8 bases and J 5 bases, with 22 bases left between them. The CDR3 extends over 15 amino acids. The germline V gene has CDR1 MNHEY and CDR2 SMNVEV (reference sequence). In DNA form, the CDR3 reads TGTGCCAGCTCAGTTTTAGTACAGGGATTACACGAGCAGTACTTC. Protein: CASSVLVQGLHEQYF.

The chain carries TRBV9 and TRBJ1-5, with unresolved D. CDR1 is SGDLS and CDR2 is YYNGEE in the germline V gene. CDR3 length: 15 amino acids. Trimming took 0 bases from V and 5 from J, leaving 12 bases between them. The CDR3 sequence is CASSVGGSRYQPQHF. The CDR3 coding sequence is TGTGCCAGCAGCGTAGGTGGATCACGTTATCAGCCCCAGCATTTT.

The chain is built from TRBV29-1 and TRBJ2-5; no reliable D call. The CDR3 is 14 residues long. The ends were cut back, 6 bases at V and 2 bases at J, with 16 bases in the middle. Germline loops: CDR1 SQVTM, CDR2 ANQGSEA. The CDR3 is CSVPSPQRQETQYF. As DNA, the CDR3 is TGCAGCGTCCCCTCTCCCCAGAGACAAGAGACCCAGTACTTC.

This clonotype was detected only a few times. CDR3 residues: CASSQGVHNEQYF. The DNA of the CDR3 is TGTGCCAGCAGCCAAGGTGTTCACAATGAGCAGTACTTC. V is TRBV9 and J is TRBJ2-5; unclear D gene. The CDR3 is 13 amino acids. V lost 4 bases, J lost 11 bases, and 18 bases lay in between. CDR1 is SGDLS, CDR2 YYNGEE, per germline.

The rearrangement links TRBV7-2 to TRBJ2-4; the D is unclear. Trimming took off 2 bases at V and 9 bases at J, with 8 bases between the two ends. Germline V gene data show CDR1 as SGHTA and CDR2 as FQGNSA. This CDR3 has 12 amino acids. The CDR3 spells CASSLQESIQYF. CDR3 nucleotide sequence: TGTGCCAGCAGCTTACAGGAGAGCATTCAGTACTTC. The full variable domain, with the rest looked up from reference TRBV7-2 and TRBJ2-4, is GAGVSQSPSNKVTEKGKDVELRCDPISGHTALYWYRQSLGQGLEFLIYFQGNSAPDKSGLPSDRFSAERTGGSVSTLTIQRTQQEDSAVYLCASSLQESIQYFGAGTRLSVL.

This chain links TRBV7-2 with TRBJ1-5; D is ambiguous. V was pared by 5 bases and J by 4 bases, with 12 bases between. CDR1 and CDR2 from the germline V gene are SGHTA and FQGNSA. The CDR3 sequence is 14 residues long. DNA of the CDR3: TGTGCCAGCAGCCCGACTTTCGATAATCAGCCCCAGCATTTT. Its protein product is CASSPTFDNQPQHF.

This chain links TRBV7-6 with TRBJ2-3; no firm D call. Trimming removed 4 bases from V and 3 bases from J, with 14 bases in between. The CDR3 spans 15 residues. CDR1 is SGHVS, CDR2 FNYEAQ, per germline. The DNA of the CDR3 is TGTGCCAGCAGCTCCCTTTTGGGTATGACAGATACGCAGTATTTT. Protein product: CASSSLLGMTDTQYF.

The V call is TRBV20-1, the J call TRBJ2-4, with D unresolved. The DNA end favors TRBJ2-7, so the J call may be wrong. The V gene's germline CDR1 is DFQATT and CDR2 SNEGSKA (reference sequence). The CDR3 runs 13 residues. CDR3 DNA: TGCAGTGCTAGGGAAACACTGACCTACGAGCAGTACTTC. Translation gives CSARETLTYEQYF.

The CDR3 loop is CAIRSGPGENQPQHF. DNA of the CDR3: TGTGCCATCAGATCGGGCCCCGGGGAGAATCAGCCCCAGCATTTT. This chain connects TRBV10-3 to TRBJ1-5; D unclear. V lost 6 bases and J lost 4, with 16 bases in between. CDR1 and CDR2 (germline): ENHRY, SYGVKD. The CDR3 runs 15 residues.

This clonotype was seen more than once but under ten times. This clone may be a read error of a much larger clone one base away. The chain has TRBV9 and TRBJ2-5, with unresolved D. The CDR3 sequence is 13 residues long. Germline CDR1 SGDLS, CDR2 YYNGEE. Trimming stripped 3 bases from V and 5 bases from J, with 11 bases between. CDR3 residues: CASSGPPGETQYF. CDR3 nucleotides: TGTGCCAGCAGCGGACCTCCGGGTGAGACCCAGTACTTC.

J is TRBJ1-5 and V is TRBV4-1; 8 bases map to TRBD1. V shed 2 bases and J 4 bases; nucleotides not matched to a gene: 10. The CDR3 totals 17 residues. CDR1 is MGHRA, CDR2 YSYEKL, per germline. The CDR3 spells CASSQQATGEANQPQHF. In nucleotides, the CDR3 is TGCGCCAGCAGCCAACAGGCGACAGGGGAGGCGAATCAGCCCCAGCATTTT.

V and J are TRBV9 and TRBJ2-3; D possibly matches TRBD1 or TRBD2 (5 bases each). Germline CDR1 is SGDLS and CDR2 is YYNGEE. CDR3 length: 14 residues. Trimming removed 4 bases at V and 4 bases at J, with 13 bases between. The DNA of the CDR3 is TGTGCCAGCAGCCGGGGCGTCCCGGCAGATACGCAGTATTTT. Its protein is CASSRGVPADTQYF.

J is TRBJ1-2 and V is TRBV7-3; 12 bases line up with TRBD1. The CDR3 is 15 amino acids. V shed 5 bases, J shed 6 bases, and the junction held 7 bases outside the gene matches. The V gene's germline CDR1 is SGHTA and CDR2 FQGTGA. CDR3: CASSATGTGGNGYTF. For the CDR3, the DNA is TGTGCCAGCAGCGCGACCGGGACAGGGGGCAATGGCTACACCTTC.

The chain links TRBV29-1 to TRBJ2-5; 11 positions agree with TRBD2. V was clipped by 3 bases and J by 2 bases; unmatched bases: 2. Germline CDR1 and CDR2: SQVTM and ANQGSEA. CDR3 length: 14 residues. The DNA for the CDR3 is TGCAGCGTTGATGGGACTAGCGGACAAGAGACCCAGTACTTC. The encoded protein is CSVDGTSGQETQYF.

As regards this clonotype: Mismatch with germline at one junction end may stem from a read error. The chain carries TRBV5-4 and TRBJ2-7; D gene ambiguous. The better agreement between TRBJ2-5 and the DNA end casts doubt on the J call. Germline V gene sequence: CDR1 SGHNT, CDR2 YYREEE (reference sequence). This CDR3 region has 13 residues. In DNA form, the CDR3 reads TGTGCCAGCAGCTTTTCCCAACAAGGGACCCAGTACTTC. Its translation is CASSFSQQGTQYF.

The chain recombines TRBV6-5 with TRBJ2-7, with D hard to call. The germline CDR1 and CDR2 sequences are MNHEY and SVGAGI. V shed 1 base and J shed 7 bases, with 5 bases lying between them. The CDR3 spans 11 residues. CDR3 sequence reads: CASSYYGEQYF. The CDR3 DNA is TGTGCCAGCAGTTACTACGGAGAGCAGTACTTC.

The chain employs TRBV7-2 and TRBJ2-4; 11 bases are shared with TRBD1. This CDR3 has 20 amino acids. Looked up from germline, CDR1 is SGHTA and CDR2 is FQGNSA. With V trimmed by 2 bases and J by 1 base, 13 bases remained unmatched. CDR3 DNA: TGTGCCAGCAGCTTAAGGACAGGGGGCTCGTCGGGGTATGCCAAAAACATTCAGTACTTC. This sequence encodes CASSLRTGGSSGYAKNIQYF. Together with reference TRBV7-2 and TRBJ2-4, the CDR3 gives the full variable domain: GAGVSQSPSNKVTEKGKDVELRCDPISGHTALYWYRQSLGQGLEFLIYFQGNSAPDKSGLPSDRFSAERTGGSVSTLTIQRTQQEDSAVYLCASSLRTGGSSGYAKNIQYFGAGTRLSVL.

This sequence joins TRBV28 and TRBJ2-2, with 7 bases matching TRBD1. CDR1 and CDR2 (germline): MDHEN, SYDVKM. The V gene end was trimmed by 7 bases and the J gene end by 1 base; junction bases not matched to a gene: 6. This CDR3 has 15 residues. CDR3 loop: CASTPRDRNTGELFF. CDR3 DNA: TGTGCCAGCACCCCCAGGGACAGGAACACCGGGGAGCTGTTTTTT. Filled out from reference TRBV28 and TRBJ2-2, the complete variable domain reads DVKVTQSSRYLVKRTGEKVFLECVQDMDHENMFWYRQDPGLGLRLIYFSYDVKMKEKGDIPEGYSVSREKKERFSLILESASTNQTSMYLCASTPRDRNTGELFFGEGSRLTVL.

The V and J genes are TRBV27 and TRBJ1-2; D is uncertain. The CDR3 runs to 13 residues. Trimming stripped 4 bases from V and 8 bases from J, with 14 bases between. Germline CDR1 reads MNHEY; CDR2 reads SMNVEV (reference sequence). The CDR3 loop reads CASSSGFLRGYTF. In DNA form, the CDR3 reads TGTGCCAGCAGTTCGGGATTCTTGAGGGGCTACACCTTC.

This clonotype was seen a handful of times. CDR3 residues: CASSLGRYNEQYF. In DNA, the CDR3 is TGTGCCAGCAGTTTGGGGCGTTACAATGAGCAGTACTTC. This sequence joins TRBV6-5 and TRBJ2-1; perhaps TRBD1 as D (5 bases). The last part of the DNA fits TRBJ2-7 better; the J call may be wrong. The CDR3 is 13 residues long. Germline V gene lookup returns CDR1 MNHEY and CDR2 SVGAGI.

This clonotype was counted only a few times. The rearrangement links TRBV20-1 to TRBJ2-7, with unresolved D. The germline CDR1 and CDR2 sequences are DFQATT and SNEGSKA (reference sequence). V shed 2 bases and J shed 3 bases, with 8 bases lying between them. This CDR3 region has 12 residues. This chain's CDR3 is CSARMDDYEQYF. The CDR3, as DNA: TGCAGTGCTAGAATGGATGACTACGAGCAGTACTTC.

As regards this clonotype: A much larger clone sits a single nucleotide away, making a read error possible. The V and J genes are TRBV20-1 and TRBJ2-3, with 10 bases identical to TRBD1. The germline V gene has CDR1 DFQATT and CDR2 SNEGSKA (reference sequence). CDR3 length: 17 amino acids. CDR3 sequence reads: CSASRQGAGMSTDTQDF. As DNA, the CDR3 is TGCAGTGCTAGCCGACAGGGGGCTGGAATGAGCACAGATACGCAGGATTTT.

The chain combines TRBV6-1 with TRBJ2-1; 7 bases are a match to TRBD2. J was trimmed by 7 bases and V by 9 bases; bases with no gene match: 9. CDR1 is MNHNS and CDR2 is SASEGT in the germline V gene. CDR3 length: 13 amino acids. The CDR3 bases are TGTGCCAGTGCCGGGGGGATTAGGAATGAGCAGTTCTTC. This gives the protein CASAGGIRNEQFF.

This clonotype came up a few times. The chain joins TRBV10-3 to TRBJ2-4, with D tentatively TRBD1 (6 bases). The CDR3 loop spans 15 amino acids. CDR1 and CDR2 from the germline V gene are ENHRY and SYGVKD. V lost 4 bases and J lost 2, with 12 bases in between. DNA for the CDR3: TGTGCCATCAGTGCAACCGGGACATCCAAAAACATTCAGTACTTC. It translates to CAISATGTSKNIQYF.

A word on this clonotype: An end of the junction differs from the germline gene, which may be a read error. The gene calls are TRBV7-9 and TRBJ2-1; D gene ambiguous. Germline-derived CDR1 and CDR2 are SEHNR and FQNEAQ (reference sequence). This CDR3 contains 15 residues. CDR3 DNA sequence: TGTGTCAGCAGCCCCCCCGATTCGGCCTACAATGAGCAGTTCTTC. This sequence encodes CVSSPPDSAYNEQFF.

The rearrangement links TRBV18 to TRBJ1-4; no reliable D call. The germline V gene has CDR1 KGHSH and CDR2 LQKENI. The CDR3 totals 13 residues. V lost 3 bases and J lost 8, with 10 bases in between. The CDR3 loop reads CASSPASTEKLFF. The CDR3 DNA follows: TGTGCCAGCTCACCGGCTTCAACAGAAAAACTGTTTTTT.

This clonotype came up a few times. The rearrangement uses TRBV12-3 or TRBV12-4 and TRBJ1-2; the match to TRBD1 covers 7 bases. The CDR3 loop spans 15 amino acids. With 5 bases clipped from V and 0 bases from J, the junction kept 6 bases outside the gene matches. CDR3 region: CASSMRDSPNYGYTF. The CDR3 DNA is TGTGCCAGCAGTATGCGGGACAGCCCTAACTATGGCTACACCTTC.

This CDR3 is CASSPHREKLFF. CDR3 DNA sequence: TGTGCCAGCAGCCCACACCGAGAAAAACTGTTTTTT. The chain joins TRBV7-9 to TRBJ1-4; D is ambiguous. CDR3 size: 12 residues. Trimming removed 5 bases from V and 8 bases from J, with 9 bases in between. CDR1 is SEHNR and CDR2 is FQNEAQ in the germline V gene (reference sequence).

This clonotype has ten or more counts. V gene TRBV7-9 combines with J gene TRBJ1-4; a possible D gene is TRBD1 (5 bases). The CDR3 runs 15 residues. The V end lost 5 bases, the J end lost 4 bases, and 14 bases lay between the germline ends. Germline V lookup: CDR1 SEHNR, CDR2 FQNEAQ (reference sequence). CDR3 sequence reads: CASSARQHGNEKLFF. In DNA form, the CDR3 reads TGTGCCAGCAGCGCCCGACAGCACGGTAATGAAAAACTGTTTTTT.

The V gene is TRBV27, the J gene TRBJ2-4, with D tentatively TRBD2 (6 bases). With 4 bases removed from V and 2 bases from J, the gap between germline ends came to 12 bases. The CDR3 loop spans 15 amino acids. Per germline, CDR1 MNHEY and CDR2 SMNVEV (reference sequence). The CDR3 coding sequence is TGTGCCAGCAGTTCGGGAGCTATGACCAAAAACATTCAGTACTTC. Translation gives CASSSGAMTKNIQYF.

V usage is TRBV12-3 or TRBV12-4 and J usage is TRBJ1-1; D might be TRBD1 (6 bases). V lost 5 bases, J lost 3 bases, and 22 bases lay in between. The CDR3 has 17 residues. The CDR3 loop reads CASSIRWGGGGYTEAFF. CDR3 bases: TGTGCCAGCAGTATTAGATGGGGAGGGGGGGGCTACACTGAAGCTTTCTTT.

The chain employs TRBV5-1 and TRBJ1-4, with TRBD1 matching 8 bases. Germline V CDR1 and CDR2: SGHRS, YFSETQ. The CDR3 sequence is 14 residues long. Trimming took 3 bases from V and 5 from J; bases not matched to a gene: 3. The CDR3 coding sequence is TGCGCCAGCAGCTACGGGACAGGAAATGAAAAACTGTTTTTT. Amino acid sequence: CASSYGTGNEKLFF.